Given below is one T cell receptor beta chain in context. Noted time point: baseline pretreatment blood. Stated treatment: 15 Gy SBRT to primary tumor, nephrectomy 4 weeks later. These data belong to a study of radiation and T cells in renal cell carcinoma. This CDR3 is 14 amino acids long. Germline CDR1 is LNHDA and CDR2 is SQIVND (reference sequence). The V end lost 7 bases, the J end lost 4 bases, and 14 bases lay between the germline ends. The protocol was immunoSEQ multiplex PCR, while the TCRdb copy is restricted to in-frame clones and leaves out a portion. The data show 150,000 or so clones, roughly nine tenths seen once.

The sequence was collected from a woman in her seventies with renal cell carcinoma. The source material was blood, sampled from a patient whose treatment included radiotherapy and nephrectomy. The chain employs TRBV19 and TRBJ1-5, with a weak D call TRBD1 (6 bases). This CDR3 reads CASNLGQINQPQHF. As DNA, the CDR3 is TGTGCCAGTAACCTAGGACAGATTAATCAGCCCCAGCATTTT.